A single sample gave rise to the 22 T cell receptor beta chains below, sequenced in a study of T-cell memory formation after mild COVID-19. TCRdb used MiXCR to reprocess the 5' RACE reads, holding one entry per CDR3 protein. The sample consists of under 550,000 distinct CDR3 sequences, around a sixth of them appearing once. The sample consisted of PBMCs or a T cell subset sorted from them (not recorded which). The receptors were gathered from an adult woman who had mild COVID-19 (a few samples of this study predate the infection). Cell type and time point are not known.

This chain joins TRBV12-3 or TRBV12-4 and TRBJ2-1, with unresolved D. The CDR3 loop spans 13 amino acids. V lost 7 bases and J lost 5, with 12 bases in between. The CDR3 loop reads CASTTVTNNEQFF. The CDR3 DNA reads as TGTGCCAGCACCACGGTGACCAACAATGAGCAGTTCTTC.

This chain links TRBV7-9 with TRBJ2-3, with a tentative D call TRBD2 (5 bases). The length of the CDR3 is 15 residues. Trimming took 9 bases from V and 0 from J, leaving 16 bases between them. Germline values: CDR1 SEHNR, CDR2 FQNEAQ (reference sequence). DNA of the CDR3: TGTGCCAGTGGCGGCCTGGGAGTGAGCACAGATACGCAGTATTTT. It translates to CASGGLGVSTDTQYF.

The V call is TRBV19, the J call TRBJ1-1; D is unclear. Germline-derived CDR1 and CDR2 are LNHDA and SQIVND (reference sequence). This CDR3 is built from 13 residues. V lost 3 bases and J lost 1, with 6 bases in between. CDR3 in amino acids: CASSISRNTEAFF. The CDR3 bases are TGTGCCAGTAGTATCAGTCGGAACACTGAAGCTTTCTTT.

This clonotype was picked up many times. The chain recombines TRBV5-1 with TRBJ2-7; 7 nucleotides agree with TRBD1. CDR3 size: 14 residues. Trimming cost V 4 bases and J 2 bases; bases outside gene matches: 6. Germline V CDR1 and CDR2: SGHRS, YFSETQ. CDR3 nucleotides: TGCGCCAGCAGCCTAGGACAGGCCCCCTACGAGCAGTACTTC. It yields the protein CASSLGQAPYEQYF. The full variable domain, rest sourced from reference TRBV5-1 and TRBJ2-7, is KAGVTQTPRYLIKTRGQQVTLSCSPISGHRSVSWYQQTPGQGLQFLFEYFSETQRNKGNFPGRFSGRQFSNSRSEMNVSTLELGDSALYLCASSLGQAPYEQYFGPGTRLTVT.

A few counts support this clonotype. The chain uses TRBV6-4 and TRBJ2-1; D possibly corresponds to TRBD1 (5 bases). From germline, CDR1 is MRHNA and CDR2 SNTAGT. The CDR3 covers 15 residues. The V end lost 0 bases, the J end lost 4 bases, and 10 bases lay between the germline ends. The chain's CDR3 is CASSDSQGSYNEQFF. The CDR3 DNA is TGTGCCAGCAGTGACTCCCAGGGAAGTTACAATGAGCAGTTCTTC.

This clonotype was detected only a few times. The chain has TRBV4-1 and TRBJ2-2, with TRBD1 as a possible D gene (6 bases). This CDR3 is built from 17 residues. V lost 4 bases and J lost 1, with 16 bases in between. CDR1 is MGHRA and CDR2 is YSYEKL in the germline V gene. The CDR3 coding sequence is TGCGCCAGCAGCCCCAGGGGCACTAGGAGGAACACCGGGGAGCTGTTTTTT. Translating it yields CASSPRGTRRNTGELFF.

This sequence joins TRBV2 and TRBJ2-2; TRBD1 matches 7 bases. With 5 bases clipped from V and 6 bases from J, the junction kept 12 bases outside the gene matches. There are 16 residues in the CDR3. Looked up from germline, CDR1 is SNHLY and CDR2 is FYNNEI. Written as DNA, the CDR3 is TGTGCCAGCAGTACTCCGGACAGGACGGAGGCCGGGGAGCTGTTTTTT. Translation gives CASSTPDRTEAGELFF.

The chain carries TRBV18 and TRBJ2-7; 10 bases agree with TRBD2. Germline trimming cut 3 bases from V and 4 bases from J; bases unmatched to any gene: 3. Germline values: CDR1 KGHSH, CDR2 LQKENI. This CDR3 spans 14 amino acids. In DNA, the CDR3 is TGTGCCAGCTCACCCGGGACTAGCGTTTACGAGCAGTACTTC. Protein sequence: CASSPGTSVYEQYF.

The CDR3: CASSLPPEGSGGLDEQFF. DNA of the CDR3: TGTGCCAGCAGCTTACCCCCCGAAGGCTCGGGAGGGCTCGATGAGCAGTTCTTC. The chain carries TRBV7-2 and TRBJ2-1; TRBD2 agrees at 8 bases. Germline values: CDR1 SGHTA, CDR2 FQGNSA. The junction had 17 bases not matched to a gene; V was cut back by 2 bases and J by 8 bases. CDR3 length equals 18 residues.

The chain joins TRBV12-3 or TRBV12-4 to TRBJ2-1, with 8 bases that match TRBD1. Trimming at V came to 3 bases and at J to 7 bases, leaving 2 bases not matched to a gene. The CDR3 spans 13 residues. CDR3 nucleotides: TGTGCCAGCAGTTTGCACAGGGGGAATGAGCAGTTCTTC. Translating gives CASSLHRGNEQFF.

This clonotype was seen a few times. CDR3: CASSPSDRVGDTQYF. The CDR3 DNA follows: TGTGCCAGCAGCCCATCGGACAGGGTCGGGGATACGCAGTATTTT. The chain joins TRBV21-1 to TRBJ2-3; the DNA was not used to check the table's D call, TRBD1. TRBV21-1 is flagged as a pseudogene. CDR3 size: 15 residues.

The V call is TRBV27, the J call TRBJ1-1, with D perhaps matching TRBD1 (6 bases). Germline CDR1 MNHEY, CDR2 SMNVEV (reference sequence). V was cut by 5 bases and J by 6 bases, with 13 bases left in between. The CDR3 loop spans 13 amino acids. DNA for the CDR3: TGTGCCAGCAGTCTCAGGGGCGCCGCTGAAGCTTTCTTT. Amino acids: CASSLRGAAEAFF.

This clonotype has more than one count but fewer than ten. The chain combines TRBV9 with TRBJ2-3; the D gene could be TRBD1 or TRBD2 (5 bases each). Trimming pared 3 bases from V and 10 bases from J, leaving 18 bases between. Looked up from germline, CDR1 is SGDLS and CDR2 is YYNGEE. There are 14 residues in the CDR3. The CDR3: CASSAEGWGEPQYF. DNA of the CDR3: TGTGCCAGCAGCGCCGAGGGGTGGGGAGAGCCGCAGTATTTT.

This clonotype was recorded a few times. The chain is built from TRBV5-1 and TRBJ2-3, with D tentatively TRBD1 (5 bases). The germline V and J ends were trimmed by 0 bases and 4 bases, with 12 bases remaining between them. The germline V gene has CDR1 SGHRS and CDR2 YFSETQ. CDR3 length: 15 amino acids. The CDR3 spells CASSLGAGNPDTQYF. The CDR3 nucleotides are TGCGCCAGCAGCTTGGGGGCAGGGAACCCAGATACGCAGTATTTT.

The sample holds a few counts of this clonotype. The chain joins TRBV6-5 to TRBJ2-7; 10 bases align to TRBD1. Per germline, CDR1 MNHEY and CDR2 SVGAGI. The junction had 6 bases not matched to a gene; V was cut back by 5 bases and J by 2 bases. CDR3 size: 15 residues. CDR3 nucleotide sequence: TGTGCCAGCAGTCGTGACAGGGGGCCAACCTACGAGCAGTACTTC. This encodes CASSRDRGPTYEQYF.

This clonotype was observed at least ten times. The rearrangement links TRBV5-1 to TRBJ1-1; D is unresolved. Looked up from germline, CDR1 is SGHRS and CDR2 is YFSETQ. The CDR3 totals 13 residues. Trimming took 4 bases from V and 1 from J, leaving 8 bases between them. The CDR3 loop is CASSITQNTEAFF. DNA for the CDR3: TGCGCCAGCAGCATAACACAGAACACTGAAGCTTTCTTT.

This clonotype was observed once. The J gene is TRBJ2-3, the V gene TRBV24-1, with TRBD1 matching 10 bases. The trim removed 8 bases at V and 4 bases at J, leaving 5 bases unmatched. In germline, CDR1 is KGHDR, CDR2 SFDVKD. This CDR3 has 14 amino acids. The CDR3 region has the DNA TGTGCCACCATTAGGGACAGGGGCTCAGATACGCAGTATTTT. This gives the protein CATIRDRGSDTQYF.

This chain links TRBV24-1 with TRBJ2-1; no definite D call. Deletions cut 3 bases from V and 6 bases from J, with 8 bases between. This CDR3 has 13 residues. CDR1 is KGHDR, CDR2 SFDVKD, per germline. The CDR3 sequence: CATSDSWGNEQFF. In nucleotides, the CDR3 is TGTGCCACCAGTGATAGTTGGGGCAATGAGCAGTTCTTC.

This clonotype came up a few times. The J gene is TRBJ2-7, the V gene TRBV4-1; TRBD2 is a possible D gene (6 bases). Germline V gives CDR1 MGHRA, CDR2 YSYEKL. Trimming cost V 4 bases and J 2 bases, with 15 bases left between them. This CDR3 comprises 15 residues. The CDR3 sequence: CASSLGTSTTYEQYF. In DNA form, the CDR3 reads TGCGCCAGCAGCCTGGGGACTTCCACCACCTACGAGCAGTACTTC.

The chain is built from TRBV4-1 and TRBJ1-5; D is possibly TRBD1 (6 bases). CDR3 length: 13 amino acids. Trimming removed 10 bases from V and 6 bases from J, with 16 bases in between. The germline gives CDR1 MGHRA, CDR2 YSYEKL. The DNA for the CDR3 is TGCGCCACCGCGTGGGGGGCTGGTCAGCCCCAGCATTTT. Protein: CATAWGAGQPQHF.

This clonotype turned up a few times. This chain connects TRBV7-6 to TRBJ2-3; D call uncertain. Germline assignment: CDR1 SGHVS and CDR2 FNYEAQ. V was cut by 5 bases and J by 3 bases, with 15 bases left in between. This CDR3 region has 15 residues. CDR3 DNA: TGTGCCAGCAGCCAAAGTAGTTACTCGACAGATACGCAGTATTTT. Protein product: CASSQSSYSTDTQYF.

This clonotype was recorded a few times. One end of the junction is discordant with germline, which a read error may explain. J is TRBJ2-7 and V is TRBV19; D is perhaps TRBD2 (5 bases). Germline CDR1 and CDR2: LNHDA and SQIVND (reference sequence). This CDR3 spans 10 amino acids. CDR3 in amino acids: CARSMEVQYF. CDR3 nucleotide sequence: TGTGCCAGGAGTATGGAGGTGCAGTACTTC.